This TCR beta chain was documented in a study of cytomegalovirus exposure and HLA in healthy donors (dated by TCRdb to 2016 to 2017). About the study as a whole: According to an earlier analysis of a few hundred of the donors, 200 million or so T cells yielded 100 million or so unique TCR beta sequences and more than 250 Gb of sequence data. An early release covering 550 to 700 HLA-typed donors comprised about 320 gigabases of sequencing data and tens of millions of unique TCR sequences. Of the 300 to 500 genotyped donors, approximately 81% were placed in the genetic ancestry cluster associated with self-reported Caucasian donors. The study aimed to test whether signatures of past pathogen exposure could be identified by cataloging public T cell receptors. The T cell repertoires of 670 or so subjects were profiled by immunosequencing and related to cytomegalovirus serostatus. Besides the first cohort of 666 subjects, a separate validation cohort made up of over 95 different subjects was used. High-throughput TCR immunosequencing, statistical association of individual TCRs with disease status, and machine learning were combined to predict cytomegalovirus infection status. To study patterns of TCR occurrence, a later analysis re-analyzed previously published TCR beta repertoires from hundreds of donors and added high-resolution HLA genotyping. In the later analysis, no new phenotypic data were used to find candidate immune exposures; instead, reliance was placed on TCR beta sequences and their occurrence across donors. In an earlier analysis of around 540 of the donors, high-throughput TCR beta sequencing was used to judge whether each TCR beta V gene segment behaved as functional or pseudogenic. Donor age, sex, ethnicity and CMV serostatus were collected together with the repertoire data. In a later genetic analysis, genome-wide SNP genotypes for about 65% of the roughly 700 donors were used, and that subset was treated as a discovery cohort. Every discovery cohort repertoire had been produced on one sequencing platform. HLA typing covered class I and class II loci at four-digit resolution. Typing coverage differed by locus: A, B, C, DRB1 and DQB1 were typed in about 629-640 donors, DQA1 in roughly 510, DPA1 in around 600, and DPB1 in 472. A handful of DR-DQ haplotypes were handled as single units for association and clustering because linkage in the cohort was strong. Among about 400 genotyped donors of the cohort, an average of roughly 230,000 unique TCR beta nucleotide sequences was sequenced per donor, of which about 19% were non-productive. The study at large found these results: V-gene and J-gene trimming of TCR beta chains was associated with a missense DCLRE1C variant in a later genetic analysis, and the association was replicated in an independent cohort. Linkage disequilibrium might explain the correlated functional status among segregating V segments, but an unknown experimental factor could not be excluded. In a later analysis, TCR association rates were found to vary across HLA loci, with the most associated TCRs seen for DRB1 alleles and the fewest for HLA-C alleles. A further reported finding was that TCR beta sequences accurately predicted the HLA-A and HLA-B alleles for most subjects in the first cohort. A cluster of highly shared sequence variants was judged likely to represent a technical artifact of the sequencing pipeline. CMV serostatus was the only immune exposure information available for the cohort. Several of the top co-occurrence clusters appeared to be linked to parvovirus B19, influenza, CMV and Epstein-Barr virus, according to a later analysis. Compared with the approximately 600-donor mean, donors in an Asian-associated ancestry cluster had fewer N-insertions in productive TCRs, according to a later genetic analysis. Because some donors lacked HLA typing at each locus, the association tests relied only on the typed subset. This cohort had only TCR beta chains sequenced, and the lack of alpha or paired-chain data limited which features could be detected. In the study, 150 to 200 TCR beta chains were listed as associated with cytomegalovirus. It was suggested by the authors that the approach could potentially be generalized to other disease states and immunological phenotypes. Because the 87-base-pair reads could not distinguish some IMGT-functional V segments, including TRBV6-2 and TRBV6-3, those segments were excluded. When HLA alleles, especially DR and DQ, strongly co-occurred, TCR associations were difficult to assign to individual alleles. The earlier analysis of 587 of the donors excluded approximately 17 rarely observed V segments, including chromosome 9 orphons, because counts were too low. According to a later analysis, most CMV-associated TCR beta chains appeared to be HLA-restricted, and the HLA associations seemed to be driven largely by CMV exposure. A few of the identified cytomegalovirus-associated TCR beta chains were confirmed in vitro to be specific for cytomegalovirus antigens. Broadly in line with IMGT annotations, most TCR beta V segments showed up in productive rearrangements about 90% or about 30% of the time in an earlier analysis of several hundred of the donors. Most TCR sequences were observed very rarely across donors, whereas some public TCRs were present in many individuals. The presence/absence analyses assumed that sequencing depth was roughly uniform across donors, and that assumption may not be true. In a later analysis, 15,000 to 20,000 TCR beta sequences were associated with specific HLA alleles at a false discovery rate of 0.05. A later analysis found that HLA-associated TCR beta chains were more clonally expanded and had lower generation probabilities than equally common non-associated chains. The classifier was reported to diagnose cytomegalovirus status with high specificity and sensitivity in both the original cohort and the validation cohort.

With regard to this clone: The clone's antigen remains unknown.

The library was made by the immunoSEQ multiplex PCR assay. For the multiplex PCR, a mixture combining 60 forward primers for TCR Vbeta segments and 13 reverse primers for TCR Jbeta segments was used. A multiplex PCR assay on genomic DNA amplified the CDR3 region of rearranged TCR beta genes. The amplified TCR beta libraries were sequenced on the Illumina HiSeq System as 87-base-pair reads. On the authors' methods: A later analysis counted tens of millions of unique TCR beta chains across the 550 to 750 repertoires, and roughly 9.9 million of these chains were shared by at least two donors. To remove PCR and sequencing errors, raw reads were error-corrected and collapsed into unique sequences using a nearest-neighbor algorithm that merged closely related sequences. To assign V, D and J gene segments, CDR3 sequences were aligned to IMGT reference sequences. For a sequence to be retained, a match of at least six nucleotides to both a V gene segment and a J gene segment was required. A rearrangement was called productive if the CDR3 had no stop codons and remained in frame with V and J, and every other rearrangement was called non-productive. Following IMGT convention, CDR3 was defined as the stretch from the second conserved V-encoded cysteine up to the conserved J-encoded phenylalanine. In an earlier analysis of around 600 of the donors, sequences lacking an unambiguous match to a single V gene segment were excluded. In an earlier analysis of 587 of the donors, V segments were called functional above 56.7% productive rearrangements and were called segregating when the between-donor standard deviation exceeded 5%. A statistical classification framework was developed to diagnose cytomegalovirus status using the catalog of TCR beta chain sequences. In a later analysis, TCR nucleotide sequences were compared against IMGT/GENE-DB human TR gene sequences so that V and J genes could be assigned. Using the TCRdist pipeline, a later analysis assigned CDR3 sequences along with most-parsimonious VDJ recombination scenarios. A later analysis defined each TCR beta chain by its CDR3 amino acid sequence plus V-gene family, and excluded reads lacking a unique V-gene family. A later analysis removed 550 to 650 highly shared, low-generation-probability nucleotide sequences to deal with suspected cross-contamination and a sequencing artifact. In a later analysis, a clonal expansion index for each public chain was calculated from normalized within-repertoire ranks of inferred template counts. A later analysis computed generation probabilities with a VDJ recombination model fitted to out-of-frame rearrangements, and checked the results against IGoR. Hypergeometric tests were used in a later analysis to score TCR-TCR, TCR-HLA and TCR-CMV co-occurrence, with a repertoire-size bias correction applied to the TCR pairs. A later analysis estimated false discovery rates by permuting HLA or CMV assignments 20 times. A later analysis grouped co-occurring TCRs with DBSCAN, adding TCRdist sequence similarity when clustering within HLA-allele-positive subsets. For co-occurrence clustering, repertoires with fewer than 30,000 or more than 120,000 public chains were excluded, along with several repertoires with anomalous nucleotide sharing. TCRdb holds this immuneACCESS table with in-frame rearrangements only. Some clones are missing; in checked studies, unresolved V genes explain under half, and the rest has no known cause. V, J and clone size derive from that table, while D and trimming were established from the DNA sequence. For this sample, the table gives 100,000 to 150,000 clones. The leading ten clones occupy around 1.6% of the sample.

The cohort consisted of 666 healthy bone marrow donors. All cohort members were sampled while nominally healthy, although unrecorded immune exposures were likely present. The donor was CMV seropositive and belonged to the group of 250 to 300 seropositive cohort members. A peripheral blood sample was collected from each donor, and TCR beta sequencing was performed on peripheral blood mononuclear cells. Genomic DNA was extracted from the blood cell samples with the Qiagen DNeasy Blood Extraction Kit. V is clipped by 8 bases and J by 7 bases, and the sequence between their germline boundaries is 17 bases long. In the germline V gene, CDR1 corresponds to SQVTM and CDR2 to ANQGSEA. The CDR3 goes from the cysteine to the phenylalanine over 13 residues. The entry retains the CDR3 DNA only, 39 bases that are in frame from base 1.

Rearrangement joined TRBV29-1 to TRBJ2-2; TRBD1 is a possible D gene, resting on 6 matching bases. The TCR was taken from a woman aged 40 to 50 in good health and CMV-seropositive. Sequencing used PBMCs. DNA sequence: TGCAGCACTTCGCAGGGGACGGACGGGGAGCTGTTTTTT. This gives the protein CSTSQGTDGELFF.